This passage covers 27 T cell receptor beta chains from one sample sequenced in a study of T cell responses to AZD1222 COVID-19 vaccine. TCRdb keeps only in-frame clones here, not all; method: immunoSEQ multiplex PCR. The table shows 80,000 to 90,000 clones, with about 90% occurring only once. This specimen consisted of peripheral blood, obtained on day 0 of MenACWY control vaccination. The source is an adult in good health.

The V gene is TRBV7-9, the J gene TRBJ1-4, with no clear D. The CDR3 runs 17 residues. V was clipped by 5 bases and J by 1 base, with 17 bases between them. The germline V gene has CDR1 SEHNR and CDR2 FQNEAQ (reference sequence). The CDR3: CASSPTAMGITNEKLFF. The CDR3 DNA sequence: TGTGCCAGCAGCCCAACAGCAATGGGGATAACTAATGAAAAACTGTTTTTT.

The J gene is TRBJ1-4, the V gene TRBV19; D unresolved. This CDR3 is built from 13 residues. Trimming removed 6 bases from V and 4 bases from J, with 9 bases in between. Looked up from germline, CDR1 is LNHDA and CDR2 is SQIVND (reference sequence). CDR3 nucleotide sequence: TGTGCCAGTAGGACCTCCCTTAATGAAAAACTGTTTTTT. Its translation is CASRTSLNEKLFF.

The V and J genes are TRBV5-1 and TRBJ1-1; possible D gene TRBD1, 5 bases. The ends were cut back, 4 bases at V and 4 bases at J, with 11 bases in the middle. The CDR3 has 13 residues. The germline CDR1 and CDR2 sequences are SGHRS and YFSETQ. In DNA form, the CDR3 reads TGCGCCAGCAGCAAGGGGATTGGCACTGAAGCTTTCTTT. Translation gives CASSKGIGTEAFF.

The chain couples TRBV10-3 to TRBJ1-4; weak D call: TRBD1 (6 bases). The germline V gene has CDR1 ENHRY and CDR2 SYGVKD. The CDR3 consists of 14 residues. The germline V and J ends were trimmed by 4 bases and 2 bases, with 8 bases remaining between them. In DNA, the CDR3 is TGTGCCATCAGTGGAGGGGGGACTAATGAAAAACTGTTTTTT. The encoded protein is CAISGGGTNEKLFF.

The V call is TRBV5-6, the J call TRBJ2-3, with 8 bases lining up with TRBD2. The germline gives CDR1 SGHDT, CDR2 YYEEEE. The CDR3 contains 16 residues. After removal of 4 bases from V and 0 bases from J, the junction contained 7 bases not matched to a gene. The CDR3 here is CASSPIAGPSTDTQYF. The DNA for the CDR3 is TGTGCCAGCAGCCCCATAGCGGGGCCAAGCACAGATACGCAGTATTTT.

This clone was picked up one time. The chain uses TRBV6-5 and TRBJ2-3, with D possibly being TRBD1 (5 bases). V was pared by 8 bases and J by 3 bases, with 18 bases between. Germline CDR1 and CDR2: MNHEY and SVGAGI. The CDR3 extends over 15 amino acids. This CDR3 is CASQRSRAATDTQYF. In DNA form, the CDR3 reads TGTGCCAGCCAACGTAGCAGGGCGGCGACAGATACGCAGTATTTT.

The V call is TRBV24-1, the J call TRBJ2-5; 11 positions agree with TRBD1. CDR1 and CDR2 from the germline V gene are KGHDR and SFDVKD. The CDR3 runs 15 residues. Trimming at V came to 7 bases and at J to 2 bases, leaving 5 bases not matched to a gene. The CDR3 region has the DNA TGTGCCACCAGCACCGGACAGGGGGCTCAAGAGACCCAGTACTTC. As protein: CATSTGQGAQETQYF.

This clone appeared once. The chain carries TRBV7-8 and TRBJ1-4, with D possibly TRBD1 on 6 matching bases. This CDR3 region has 16 residues. V was trimmed by 5 bases and J by 8 bases, leaving 21 bases between them. The germline V gene has CDR1 SGHVS and CDR2 FQNEAQ. The CDR3: CASSLIGGATGEKLFF. The CDR3 DNA follows: TGTGCCAGCAGCCTAATTGGGGGGGCAACTGGGGAAAAACTGTTTTTT.

The chain is built from TRBV5-6 and TRBJ1-3; tentative D call: TRBD1 (5 bases). The CDR3 has 16 amino acids. In germline, CDR1 is SGHDT, CDR2 YYEEEE. V lost 3 bases to trimming and J lost 0 bases, with 13 bases between them. The CDR3 loop is CASSSIQGPSGNTIYF. In nucleotides, the CDR3 is TGTGCCAGCAGCTCAATTCAGGGACCCTCTGGAAACACCATATATTTT.

The gene calls are TRBV2 and TRBJ1-1; no reliable D call. The CDR3 totals 12 residues. CDR1 and CDR2 (germline): SNHLY, FYNNEI. The ends were cut back, 8 bases at V and 3 bases at J, with 10 bases in the middle. The DNA for the CDR3 is TGTGCCAGCTATCGAGTGCACACTGAAGCTTTCTTT. Amino acid sequence: CASYRVHTEAFF.

The rearrangement links TRBV7-3 to TRBJ2-1, with a possible D match to TRBD1 (6 bases). The germline gives CDR1 SGHTA, CDR2 FQGTGA. This CDR3 region has 14 residues. Trimming removed 6 bases at V and 9 bases at J, with 18 bases between. In nucleotides, the CDR3 is TGTGCCAGCAGTCCTCCTCTCAGGGGCACTGAGCAGTTCTTC. This codes for CASSPPLRGTEQFF.

The CDR3 DNA follows: TGTGCCAGCAGCGTAGGTGGCGGGGGGGCCTGGGATACGCAGTATTTT. It translates to CASSVGGGGAWDTQYF. The J gene is TRBJ2-3, the V gene TRBV9, with 9 nucleotides matching TRBD2. The germline CDR1 and CDR2 sequences are SGDLS and YYNGEE. The CDR3 runs to 16 residues. The V gene end was trimmed by 0 bases and the J gene end by 6 bases; junction bases not matched to a gene: 8.

This chain connects TRBV6-2 or TRBV6-3 to TRBJ1-2, with TRBD1 matching 7 bases. The length of the CDR3 is 14 residues. V trimming: 2 bases; J trimming: 1 base; junction bases outside the gene matches: 1. Germline V lookup: CDR1 MNHEY, CDR2 SVGEGT. CDR3 sequence reads: CASSYRDSNYGYTF. CDR3 DNA: TGTGCCAGCAGTTACAGGGACAGTAACTATGGCTACACCTTC.

To note about this clone: A junction boundary mismatches the germline segment, possibly from a read error. The chain uses TRBV5-1 and TRBJ1-2; TRBD1 agrees at 7 bases. The CDR3 totals 13 residues. CDR1 and CDR2 (germline): SGHRS, YFSETQ. The DNA of the CDR3 is TGCGCCAGCAGCCTCACAGGGGACTACGGCTACACCTTC. Translating gives CASSLTGDYGYTF.

The chain uses TRBV19 and TRBJ2-6, with TRBD1 matching over 11 bases. The CDR3 has 16 residues. The V and J ends lost 9 bases and 2 bases, in that order; junction bases with no gene match: 6. Germline V lookup: CDR1 LNHDA, CDR2 SQIVND (reference sequence). This chain's CDR3 is CASSGQGEAGANVLTF. For the CDR3, the DNA is TGTGCCAGCTCGGGACAGGGGGAGGCTGGGGCCAACGTCCTGACTTTC.

The chain uses TRBV7-2 and TRBJ1-2, with D possibly matching TRBD1 (5 bases). Per the germline V gene, CDR1 is SGHTA and CDR2 is FQGNSA. Trimming removed 4 bases at V and 2 bases at J, with 11 bases between. This CDR3 is 14 amino acids long. CDR3: CASSSMRGNYGYTF. The CDR3 bases are TGTGCCAGCAGCTCCATGCGGGGGAACTATGGCTACACCTTC.

A single count supports this clone. The chain has TRBV9 and TRBJ1-6; perhaps TRBD1 as D (6 bases). The V and J ends lost 0 bases and 5 bases respectively, with 9 bases between them. There are 15 residues in the CDR3. CDR1 is SGDLS, CDR2 YYNGEE, per germline. CDR3: CASSVGGAHNSPLHF. CDR3 nucleotides: TGTGCCAGCAGCGTAGGGGGGGCGCATAATTCACCCCTCCACTTT.

The genes are TRBV18 and TRBJ2-3; D gene uncertain. Looked up from germline, CDR1 is KGHSH and CDR2 is LQKENI. The CDR3 length is 13 residues. V was clipped by 6 bases and J by 5 bases, with 12 bases between them. The CDR3 DNA reads as TGTGCCAGCTCGCCCGCGACCCGAGATACGCAGTATTTT. Its protein is CASSPATRDTQYF.

The chain joins TRBV9 to TRBJ2-2; D remains unclear. Deletions cut 0 bases from V and 4 bases from J, with 4 bases between. Germline V gene lookup returns CDR1 SGDLS and CDR2 YYNGEE. This CDR3 is 13 amino acids long. The CDR3 region has the DNA TGTGCCAGCAGCGTAGGGGCCACCGGGGAGCTGTTTTTT. Translating gives CASSVGATGELFF.

The DNA of the CDR3 is TGTGCCAGCAGCGAACAGGGGTCCTCCTACAATGAGCAGTTCTTC. Its translation: CASSEQGSSYNEQFF. The chain links TRBV9 to TRBJ2-1; 7 nucleotides agree with TRBD1. CDR3 size: 15 residues. V was clipped by 3 bases and J by 0 bases; unmatched bases: 3. Per the germline V gene, CDR1 is SGDLS and CDR2 is YYNGEE.

The chain carries TRBV6-5 and TRBJ1-4; D is perhaps TRBD1 (6 bases). The CDR3 consists of 14 residues. The V end lost 6 bases, the J end lost 8 bases, and 16 bases lay between the germline ends. Per germline, CDR1 MNHEY and CDR2 SVGAGI. CDR3 bases: TGTGCCAGCAGAACAACAGGGCTTCGCGAAAAACTGTTTTTT. As protein: CASRTTGLREKLFF.

The chain has TRBV12-3 or TRBV12-4 and TRBJ2-5, with unresolved D. This CDR3 has 12 residues. The V and J ends lost 2 bases and 4 bases respectively, with 5 bases between them. The CDR3 is CASSLSGETQYF. The CDR3, as DNA: TGTGCCAGCAGTTTATCCGGAGAGACCCAGTACTTC.

This clone was recorded only once. The chain has TRBV11-3 and TRBJ1-6; 10 nucleotides match TRBD1. The CDR3 totals 15 residues. Germline-derived CDR1 and CDR2 are SGHNT and YENEEA. The V segment lost 6 bases and the J segment 5 bases; nucleotides outside the gene matches: 4. The CDR3 region is CASSSGTGDNSPLHF. CDR3 bases: TGTGCCAGCAGTTCCGGGACAGGGGATAATTCACCCCTCCACTTT. Combining the CDR3 with reference TRBV11-3 and TRBJ1-6 gives the whole variable domain EAGVVQSPRYKIIEKKQPVAFWCNPISGHNTLYWYLQNLGQGPELLIRYENEEAVDDSQLPKDRFSAERLKGVDSTLKIQPAELGDSAVYLCASSSGTGDNSPLHFGNGTRLTVT.

J is TRBJ2-1 and V is TRBV3-1 (or the pseudogene TRBV3-2), with D hard to call. Germline-derived CDR1 and CDR2 are LGHDT and YNNKEL (reference sequence). Trimming took off 5 bases at V and 4 bases at J, with 15 bases between the two ends. This CDR3 spans 15 amino acids. The CDR3: CASSYDQSGYNEQFF. Here the CDR3 DNA reads TGTGCCAGCAGCTACGACCAATCCGGGTACAATGAGCAGTTCTTC.

The chain employs TRBV5-4 and TRBJ2-3; 9 bases fit TRBD2. CDR3 length: 15 residues. Trimming removed 0 bases from V and 6 bases from J; junction bases left unmatched: 5. Germline loops: CDR1 SGHNT, CDR2 YYREEE (reference sequence). DNA for the CDR3: TGTGCCAGCAGCTTGGTTGCGGGAGGGGCGGATACGCAGTATTTT. Amino acids: CASSLVAGGADTQYF.

The chain has TRBV3-1 (or the pseudogene TRBV3-2) and TRBJ2-7; the match to TRBD1 covers 9 bases. The CDR3 sequence is 13 residues long. The germline V gene has CDR1 LGHDT and CDR2 YNNKEL (reference sequence). V trimming: 4 bases; J trimming: 3 bases; junction bases outside the gene matches: 1. CDR3 sequence (DNA): TGTGCCAGCAGCCGGGGACAGGGCTACGAGCAGTACTTC. Its protein product is CASSRGQGYEQYF.

V is TRBV5-1 and J is TRBJ2-7; 10 bases fit TRBD1. The J segment lost 7 bases and the V segment lost 3 bases, leaving 7 bases of the junction unmatched. The length of the CDR3 is 14 residues. The germline V gene encodes CDR1 SGHRS and CDR2 YFSETQ. The CDR3 spells CASSSGTGVWEQYF. The CDR3 DNA reads TGCGCCAGCAGCTCCGGGACAGGGGTCTGGGAGCAGTACTTC.